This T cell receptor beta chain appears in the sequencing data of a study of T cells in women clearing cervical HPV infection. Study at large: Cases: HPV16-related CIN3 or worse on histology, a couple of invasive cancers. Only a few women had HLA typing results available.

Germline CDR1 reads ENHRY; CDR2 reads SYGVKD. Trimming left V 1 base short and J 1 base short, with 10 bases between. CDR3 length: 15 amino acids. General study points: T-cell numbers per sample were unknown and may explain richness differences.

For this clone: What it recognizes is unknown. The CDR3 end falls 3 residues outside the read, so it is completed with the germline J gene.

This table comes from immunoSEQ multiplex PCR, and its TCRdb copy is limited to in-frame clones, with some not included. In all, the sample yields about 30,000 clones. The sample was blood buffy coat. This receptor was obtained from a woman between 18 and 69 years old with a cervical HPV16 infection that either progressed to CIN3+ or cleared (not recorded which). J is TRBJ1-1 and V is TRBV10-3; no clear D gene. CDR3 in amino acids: CAISELTAANTEAFF. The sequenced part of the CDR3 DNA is TGTGCCATCAGTGAGTTAACCGCGGCGAACACTGAA.